This T cell receptor (beta chain) was captured in a study of shared clonotypes between healthy human individuals. Overall study findings and caveats: Tissue TCR repertoires likely differ from these blood-only repertoires.

About this clone itself: The antigen is unknown.

The CDR3 extends over 15 amino acids. Germline loops: CDR1 SGHRS, CDR2 YFSETQ. The V gene end was trimmed by 4 bases and the J gene end by 0 bases; junction bases not matched to a gene: 4. TCRdb's copy holds only in-frame clones and misses some; the assay was immunoSEQ multiplex PCR. The sample lists over 850,000 clones, roughly 74% seen once, with 0.5% to 0.6% in the top ten. The sequencing sample was made of memory CD4+ T cells from PBMCs. Subset of the sample: CD45RA-negative fraction. The J gene is TRBJ1-3, the V gene TRBV5-1; 7 nucleotides align to TRBD1. This TCR came from a man aged 18 to 30 in good health. Some clones in this sample may be carry-over from other donors' samples. The CDR3 bases are TGCGCCAGCAGCACGGGACAGAGCTCTGGAAACACCATATATTTT. Protein product: CASSTGQSSGNTIYF.